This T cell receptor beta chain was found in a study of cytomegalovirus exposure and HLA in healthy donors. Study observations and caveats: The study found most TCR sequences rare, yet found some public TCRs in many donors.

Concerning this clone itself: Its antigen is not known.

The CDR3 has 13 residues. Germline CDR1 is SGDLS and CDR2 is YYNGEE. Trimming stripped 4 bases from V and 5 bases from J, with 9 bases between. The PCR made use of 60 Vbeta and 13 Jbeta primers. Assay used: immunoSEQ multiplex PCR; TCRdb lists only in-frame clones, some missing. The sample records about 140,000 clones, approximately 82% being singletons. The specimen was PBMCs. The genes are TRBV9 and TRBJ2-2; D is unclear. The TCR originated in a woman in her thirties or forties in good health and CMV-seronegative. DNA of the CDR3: TGTGCCAGCAGCCCCGCAGTGACCGGGGAGCTGTTTTTT. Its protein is CASSPAVTGELFF. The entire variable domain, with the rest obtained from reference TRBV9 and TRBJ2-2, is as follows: DSGVTQTPKHLITATGQRVTLRCSPRSGDLSVYWYQQSLDQGLQFLIQYYNGEERAKGNILERFSAQQFPDLHSELNLSSLELGDSALYFCASSPAVTGELFFGEGSRLTVL.